The clone carrying this T cell receptor (beta chain) was observed a few times. The source of the sample is a study of Graves' ophthalmopathy and Graves' hyperthyroidism. The authors amplified TCR beta CDR3 regions from RNA transcripts. The first-round RT-PCR employed HTBI primers together with the Qiagen OneStep RT-PCR kit. A multiplex PCR was then performed as the second round. A single record per CDR3 protein comes from TCRdb applying MiXCR to the multiplex PCR reads. The sample yields 350,000 to 450,000 distinct CDR3 sequences, about 17% seen once. Germline CDR1 reads KGHDR; CDR2 reads SFDVKD. CDR3 length equals 16 residues. V lost 0 bases to trimming and J lost 4 bases, with 12 bases between them.

The specimen was peripheral blood. The source is a woman aged 18-35 years with Graves' ophthalmopathy. V and J are TRBV24-1 and TRBJ2-4; a weak D match, TRBD2 (7 bases). In DNA form, the CDR3 reads TGTGCCACCAGTGATTTGGCCAGGGGAGGGAAAAACATTCAGTACTTC. Protein: CATSDLARGGKNIQYF.